This TCR beta chain was retrieved from a study of CD8+ T cells in alopecia areata. The CDR3 is 11 amino acids. Germline V lookup: CDR1 SQVTM, CDR2 ANQGSEA. V dropped 7 bases and J dropped 4 bases, with 10 bases sitting between them. This clone came up a few times. RNA, once extracted, was reverse transcribed into cDNA for use as the sequencing template. Data came from immunoSEQ multiplex PCR; TCRdb stores just in-frame clones and leaves some out. The profile shows under 130,000 clones, roughly half of them singletons. This TCR was sampled from a human donor in good health. This chain connects TRBV29-1 to TRBJ1-1; D unclear. The sequenced sample was CD4+ T cells sorted from blood. The CDR3 reads CSGRVVTEAFF. The CDR3 bases are TGCAGCGGCCGGGTTGTCACTGAAGCTTTCTTT.